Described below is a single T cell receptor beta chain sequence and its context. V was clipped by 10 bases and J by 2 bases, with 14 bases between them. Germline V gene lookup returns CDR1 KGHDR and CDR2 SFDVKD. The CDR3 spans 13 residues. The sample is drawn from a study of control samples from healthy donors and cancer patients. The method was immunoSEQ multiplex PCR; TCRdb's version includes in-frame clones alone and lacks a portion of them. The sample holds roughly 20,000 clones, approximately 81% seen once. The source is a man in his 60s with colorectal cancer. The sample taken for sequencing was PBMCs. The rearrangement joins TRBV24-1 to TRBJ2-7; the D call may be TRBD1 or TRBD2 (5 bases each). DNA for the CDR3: TGTGCCACTCCCGGGACCGATGCCTACGAGCAGTACTTC. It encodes CATPGTDAYEQYF.